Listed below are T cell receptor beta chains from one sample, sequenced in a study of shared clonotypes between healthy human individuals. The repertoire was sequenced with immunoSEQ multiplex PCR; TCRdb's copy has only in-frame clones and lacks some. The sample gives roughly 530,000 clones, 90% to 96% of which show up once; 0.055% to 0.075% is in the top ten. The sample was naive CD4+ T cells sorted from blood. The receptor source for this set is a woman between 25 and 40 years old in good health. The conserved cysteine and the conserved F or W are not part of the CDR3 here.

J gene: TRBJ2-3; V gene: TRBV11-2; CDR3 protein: ASSPRGLAGGTDTQY
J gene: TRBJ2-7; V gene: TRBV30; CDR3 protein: AWRMWGQHYEQY
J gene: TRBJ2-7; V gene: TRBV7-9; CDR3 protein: ASSQTGRVDEQY
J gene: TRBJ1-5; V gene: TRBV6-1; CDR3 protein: ASKRGQADQPQH
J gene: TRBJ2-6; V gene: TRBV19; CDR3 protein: ASSSGQGAGANVLT
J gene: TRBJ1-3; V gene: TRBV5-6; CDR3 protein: ASSLRAGQGNTIY
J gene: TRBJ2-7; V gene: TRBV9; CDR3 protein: ASSAETGAYSYEQY
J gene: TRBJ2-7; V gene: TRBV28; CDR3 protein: ASSSPRPVPYEQY
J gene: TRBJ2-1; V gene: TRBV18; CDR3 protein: ASSTGAIYNEQF
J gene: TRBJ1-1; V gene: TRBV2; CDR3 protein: ASSDLGIRRTGNTEAF
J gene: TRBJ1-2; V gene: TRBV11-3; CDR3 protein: ASSLVFSNYGYT
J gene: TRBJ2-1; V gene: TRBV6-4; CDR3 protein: ASSLSGSTSVSYNEQF
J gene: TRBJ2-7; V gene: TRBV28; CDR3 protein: ASRKGQGSYEQY
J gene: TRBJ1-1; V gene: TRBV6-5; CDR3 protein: ASSSDRGANTEAF
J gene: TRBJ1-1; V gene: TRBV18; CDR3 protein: ASSPGTEDRAF
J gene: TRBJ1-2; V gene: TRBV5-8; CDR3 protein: ASSLKGQGNYGYT
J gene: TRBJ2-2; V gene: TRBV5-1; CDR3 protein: ASCRGDTGELF
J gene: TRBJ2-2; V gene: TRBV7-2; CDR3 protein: ASSPPASGGTGELF
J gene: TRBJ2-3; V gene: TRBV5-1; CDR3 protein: ASSRTSGVTDTQY
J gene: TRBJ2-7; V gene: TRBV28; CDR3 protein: ASSTAGTEQYEQY
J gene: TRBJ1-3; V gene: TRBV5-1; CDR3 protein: ASSLEDSGNTIY
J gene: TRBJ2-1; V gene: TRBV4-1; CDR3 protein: ASSQDVPSGEQF
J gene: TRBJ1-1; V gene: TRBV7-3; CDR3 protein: ASSLTAGTEAF